These T cell receptor beta chains were read from a single sample in a study of T cell responses to AZD1222 COVID-19 vaccine. Clones were sequenced by immunoSEQ multiplex PCR, and TCRdb holds only the in-frame ones, with some missing. The sample has about 110,000 clones; around 81% are singletons. The sequenced sample was peripheral blood, obtained on day 0 of AZD1222 vaccination. Every receptor here comes from an adult in good health. Each CDR3 is given with its conserved first and last residue. Each record gives: D gene, V gene, clone size, J gene, CDR3 DNA, CDR3 protein. D genes are given only for firm matches. The size entry is marked missing in some rows and otherwise reads once, few, many or a size class.

d_gene: TRBD1; v_gene: TRBV29-1; abundance: few; j_gene: TRBJ1-2; CDR3nt: TGCAGCGTAGATGGGAGGACAGGGAATGGCTACACCTTC; CDR3aa: CSVDGRTGNGYTF
d_gene: -; v_gene: TRBV7-2; abundance: -; j_gene: TRBJ1-3; CDR3nt: TGTGCCAGCAGCCCGCAGTACTCTGGAAACACCATATATTTT; CDR3aa: CASSPQYSGNTIYF
d_gene: -; v_gene: TRBV2; abundance: -; j_gene: TRBJ2-2; CDR3nt: TGTGCCAGCAAAATCGCCGGGGAGCTGTTTTTT; CDR3aa: CASKIAGELFF
d_gene: TRBD1; v_gene: TRBV6-6; abundance: once; j_gene: TRBJ1-6; CDR3nt: TGTGCCAGCAGGCCGCGACAGGGGAATAATTCACCCCTCCACTTT; CDR3aa: CASRPRQGNNSPLHF
d_gene: TRBD1; v_gene: TRBV7-2; abundance: -; j_gene: TRBJ1-2; CDR3nt: TGTGCCAGCAGCTCGGGACAGGGGGCAGGGTATGGCTACACCTTC; CDR3aa: CASSSGQGAGYGYTF
d_gene: -; v_gene: TRBV21-1; abundance: -; j_gene: TRBJ1-2; CDR3nt: TGTGCCAGCAGCAAAGTAGGTTGTTGGGACGCAACCTACTATGGCTACACCTTC; CDR3aa: CASSKVGCWDATYYGYTF
d_gene: -; v_gene: TRBV28; abundance: -; j_gene: TRBJ1-1; CDR3nt: TGTGCCAGCAAGCCGGGACGGTACCAGAACACTGAAGCTTTCTTT; CDR3aa: CASKPGRYQNTEAFF
d_gene: TRBD1; v_gene: TRBV5-1; abundance: -; j_gene: TRBJ2-7; CDR3nt: TGCGCCAGCACCCTACGGGACAGGGGTAACGAGCAGTACTTC; CDR3aa: CASTLRDRGNEQYF
d_gene: -; v_gene: TRBV3-1/TRBV3-2; abundance: -; j_gene: TRBJ2-1; CDR3nt: TGTGCCAGCTCAACGGCGGAGCTCTCCTACAATGAGCAGTTCTTC; CDR3aa: CASSTAELSYNEQFF
d_gene: -; v_gene: TRBV5-4; abundance: few; j_gene: TRBJ1-1; CDR3nt: TGTGCCAGCACCCCCGATTGGGGTGTGAACACTGAAGCTTTCTTT; CDR3aa: CASTPDWGVNTEAFF
d_gene: -; v_gene: TRBV5-6; abundance: -; j_gene: TRBJ2-7; CDR3nt: TGTGCCAGCAGCTTGGTCCAGGGCCAGTCCTACGAGCAGTACTTC; CDR3aa: CASSLVQGQSYEQYF
d_gene: TRBD1; v_gene: TRBV5-6; abundance: -; j_gene: TRBJ1-5; CDR3nt: TGTGCCAGCAGCAACGACAGGGGAAATAGCAATCAGCCCCAGCATTTT; CDR3aa: CASSNDRGNSNQPQHF
d_gene: TRBD1; v_gene: TRBV9; abundance: -; j_gene: TRBJ2-3; CDR3nt: TGTGCCAGCAGCCCAGAAGAGTCAACGGGACAGGGATCGGATACGCAGTATTTT; CDR3aa: CASSPEESTGQGSDTQYF
d_gene: -; v_gene: TRBV2; abundance: -; j_gene: TRBJ1-5; CDR3nt: TGTGCCAGCAGCTCACACACGGGACAAAGCAATCAGCCCCAGCATTTT; CDR3aa: CASSSHTGQSNQPQHF
d_gene: -; v_gene: TRBV4-1; abundance: -; j_gene: TRBJ1-2; CDR3nt: TGCGCCAGCAGCCAAGATTCACTCGTCAGGAGCGGCTACACCTTC; CDR3aa: CASSQDSLVRSGYTF
d_gene: -; v_gene: TRBV28; abundance: -; j_gene: TRBJ2-2; CDR3nt: TGTGCCAGCAGACCATTAACGCGAAGGTTGGACACCGGGGAGCTGTTTTTT; CDR3aa: CASRPLTRRLDTGELFF
d_gene: TRBD2; v_gene: TRBV12-5; abundance: -; j_gene: TRBJ2-3; CDR3nt: TGTGCTAGTGGCGCCGGGACTAGGAGTCTAGATACGCAGTATTTT; CDR3aa: CASGAGTRSLDTQYF
d_gene: TRBD1; v_gene: TRBV2; abundance: -; j_gene: TRBJ1-4; CDR3nt: TGTGCCAGCAGCGGGGGACAGGTCGCCTTAGAAAAACTGTTTTTT; CDR3aa: CASSGGQVALEKLFF
d_gene: -; v_gene: TRBV6-5; abundance: -; j_gene: TRBJ2-2; CDR3nt: TGTGCCAGCAGCAACCAGAGGTCCGGGGAGCTGTTTTTT; CDR3aa: CASSNQRSGELFF
d_gene: -; v_gene: TRBV20-1; abundance: -; j_gene: TRBJ2-7; CDR3nt: TGCAGTGCTAGGGGCTCCTACGAGCAGTACTTC; CDR3aa: CSARGSYEQYF
d_gene: -; v_gene: TRBV7-8; abundance: -; j_gene: TRBJ1-1; CDR3nt: TGTGCCAGCAGTTTCCAGGAGAACACTGAAGCTTTCTTT; CDR3aa: CASSFQENTEAFF
d_gene: -; v_gene: TRBV28; abundance: -; j_gene: TRBJ2-5; CDR3nt: TGTGCCAGCAGACCCTACGGGGAGACAGAGACCCAGTACTTC; CDR3aa: CASRPYGETETQYF
d_gene: TRBD1; v_gene: TRBV27; abundance: -; j_gene: TRBJ1-2; CDR3nt: TGTGCCAGCAGTTCCTCACAGGGGCTCGACTATGGCTACACCTTC; CDR3aa: CASSSSQGLDYGYTF